The next 17 T cell receptor beta chains were all read from a single sample in a study of tumor and adjacent non-tumor tissue in lung cancer. RNA was extracted from bulk tissue without any cell sorting. TCRbeta libraries were built with three rounds of nested PCR, modified from ARM-PCR. TCRdb independently ran MiXCR on the multiplex PCR reads; one entry per CDR3 protein. The sample has around 210,000 distinct CDR3 sequences; 60% to 85% are singletons. The sample consisted of lung tumor tissue. The receptors were gathered from a man in his 60s with non-small cell lung cancer.

With regard to this clonotype: The germline gene is not matched at one end of the junction; a read error may be the cause. V and J are TRBV11-1 and TRBJ2-6; a possible D gene is TRBD1 (7 bases). From germline, CDR1 is SGHAT and CDR2 FQDESV (reference sequence). The CDR3 sequence is 16 residues long. The DNA of the CDR3 is TGTGCCAGCACTGAGACAGGGAGGTCTGGGGTCAACGTCCTGACTTTC. Translating it yields CASTETGRSGVNVLTF.

The chain combines TRBV5-6 with TRBJ2-1; 8 bases fit TRBD2. CDR1 SGHDT and CDR2 YYEEEE come from the germline V gene. The CDR3 totals 15 residues. V shed 2 bases and J 3 bases; nucleotides not matched to a gene: 4. CDR3 in DNA: TGTGCCAGCAGCTTTAGAAGCGGGAGCTACAATGAGCAGTTCTTC. It codes for CASSFRSGSYNEQFF.

The chain is built from TRBV20-1 and TRBJ2-3; TRBD1 might be the D (5 bases). Germline values: CDR1 DFQATT, CDR2 SNEGSKA (reference sequence). V dropped 0 bases and J dropped 10 bases, with 11 bases sitting between them. The CDR3 sequence is 12 residues long. In nucleotides, the CDR3 is TGCAGTGCTAGAGATCAGGGTGATGCGCAGTATTTT. It encodes CSARDQGDAQYF.

Points on this clonotype: Its ends do not fully match the called genes, so a read error is possible. The chain is built from TRBV6-5 and TRBJ2-5; 8 bases are a match to TRBD2. The germline gives CDR1 MNHEY, CDR2 SVGAGI. The CDR3 sequence is 14 residues long. The CDR3 sequence: CVSSDTGTAGGQYF. CDR3 bases: TGTGTCAGCAGTGACACCGGGACCGCGGGGGGCCAGTACTTC.

This clonotype occurred a few times. The V and J genes are TRBV12-3 or TRBV12-4 and TRBJ2-5; the match to TRBD1 covers 9 bases. With V trimmed by 6 bases and J by 6 bases, 8 bases remained unmatched. The CDR3 extends over 14 amino acids. This CDR3 is CASSLTGGVQTQYF. The CDR3 region has the DNA TGTGCCAGCAGCCTGACAGGGGGGGTCCAGACCCAGTACTTC.

For this clonotype: At one end, the junction sequence differs from germline, possibly due to a read error. The V gene is TRBV20-1, the J gene TRBJ1-1; 7 bases map to TRBD1. The CDR3 consists of 13 residues. Germline loops: CDR1 DFQATT, CDR2 SNEGSKA (reference sequence). For the CDR3, the DNA is TGCAGTGCTATCCCCGACAGGGTCACTGAAACTTTCTTT. Encoded protein: CSAIPDRVTETFF.

The sample holds many counts of this clonotype. Written as DNA, the CDR3 is TGCAGTGCTAGAGACAACAGGGATGGAGAGACCCAGTACTTC. This encodes CSARDNRDGETQYF. The chain has TRBV20-1 and TRBJ2-5; D is possibly TRBD1 (6 bases). Germline lookup yields CDR1 DFQATT and CDR2 SNEGSKA (reference sequence). The CDR3 loop spans 14 amino acids. The V gene lost 0 bases and the J gene lost 4 bases, with 12 bases spanning the gap.

The chain has TRBV13 and TRBJ2-7; 14 bases align to TRBD2. The junction had 10 bases not matched to a gene; V was cut back by 4 bases and J by 11 bases. This CDR3 contains 15 residues. The germline V gene encodes CDR1 PRHDT and CDR2 FYEKMQ (reference sequence). DNA of the CDR3: TGTGCCAGCAGCTCAAAGACTAGCGGGAGGGCCGGGGAGTACTTC. Its protein product is CASSSKTSGRAGEYF.

As regards this clonotype: A read error is possible here, since a much larger clone lies one base away. The rearrangement joins TRBV20-1 to TRBJ2-7; tentatively, D is TRBD2 (6 bases). Trimming took 4 bases from V and 2 from J, leaving 12 bases between them. Germline lookup yields CDR1 DFQATT and CDR2 SNEGSKA (reference sequence). This CDR3 has 13 residues. The CDR3 loop reads CSAKEGSPYEQYF. Here the CDR3 DNA reads TGCAGTGCTAAGGAGGGGAGCCCCTACGAGCAGTACTTC.

In this sample, this clonotype turned up many times. V is TRBV20-1 and J is TRBJ1-2, with D possibly being TRBD1 (5 bases). The CDR3 covers 13 residues. V lost 3 bases and J lost 3, with 11 bases in between. Germline loops: CDR1 DFQATT, CDR2 SNEGSKA (reference sequence). The CDR3 loop reads CSASGASDYGYTF. CDR3 bases: TGCAGTGCTAGCGGGGCCTCTGACTATGGCTACACCTTC.

As to this clonotype: It may be a read error: a sequence one base away is much more abundant. V usage is TRBV29-1 and J usage is TRBJ1-3, with D tentatively TRBD1 (6 bases). This CDR3 has 14 residues. Trimming removed 7 bases from V and 3 bases from J, with 16 bases in between. The germline V gene encodes CDR1 SQVTM and CDR2 ANQGSEA. The CDR3 bases are TGCAGCGCGGTAGGGGGAAACTTTGGAAACACCATATATTTT. This codes for CSAVGGNFGNTIYF.

As for this clonotype: A much larger clone sits a single nucleotide away, making a read error possible. V and J are TRBV7-9 and TRBJ1-4, with unresolved D. The CDR3 is 15 amino acids. In germline, CDR1 is SEHNR, CDR2 FQNEAQ (reference sequence). The CDR3 sequence is CTSSLRTATNEKLFF. The CDR3 region has the DNA TGTACCAGCAGCTTAAGGACGGCAACTAATGAAAAACTGTTTTTT. Looking up the rest from reference TRBV7-9 and TRBJ1-4 gives the full variable domain: DTGVSQNPRHKITKRGQNVTFRCDPISEHNRLYWYRQTLGQGPEFLTYFQNEAQLEKSRLLSDRFSAERPKGSFSTLEIQRTEQGDSAMYLCTSSLRTATNEKLFFGSGTQLSVL.

Details on this clonotype: One junction end does not reproduce the germline sequence, and a read error may be involved. The J gene is TRBJ2-5, the V gene TRBV20-1; unclear D gene. The CDR3 totals 15 residues. CDR1 is DFQATT and CDR2 is SNEGSKA in the germline V gene (reference sequence). The CDR3 DNA is TGCAGTGCTAGACCCATGACATGGTTGGGCGAGACCCAGTATTTC. Translated, it gives CSARPMTWLGETQYF.

With respect to this clonotype: Germline and junction disagree at one end, which may indicate a read error. The chain employs TRBV30 and TRBJ1-4, with no clear D. The V gene's germline CDR1 is GTSNPN and CDR2 SVGIG (reference sequence). The CDR3 loop spans 12 amino acids. CDR3: CAGRLGNEKLLF. The CDR3, as DNA: TGTGCCGGGAGGTTGGGGAATGAAAAACTGCTTTTT. The entire variable domain, with the rest obtained from reference TRBV30 and TRBJ1-4, is as follows: SQTIHQWPATLVQPVGSPLSLECTVEGTSNPNLYWYRQAAGRGLQLLFYSVGIGQISSEVPQNLSASRPQDRQFILSSKKLLLSDSGFYLCAGRLGNEKLLFGSGTQLSVL.

This clonotype appeared many times. This chain links TRBV29-1 with TRBJ2-2; 7 bases line up with TRBD1. The CDR3 has 14 amino acids. The germline V gene has CDR1 SQVTM and CDR2 ANQGSEA. J gave up 1 base and V 4 bases, and 3 bases lay outside the gene matches. The DNA of the CDR3 is TGCAGCGTTGTGGGACAGTGGAACACCGGGGAGCTGTTTTTT. Its translation: CSVVGQWNTGELFF.

This clonotype was counted once. The chain combines TRBV12-3 or TRBV12-4 with TRBJ1-4; possibly TRBD1 for D (5 bases). The V gene lost 5 bases and the J gene lost 6 bases, with 16 bases spanning the gap. The CDR3 is 15 residues long. CDR3 sequence: CASSIPMGVDEKLFF. Written as DNA, the CDR3 is TGTGCCAGCAGTATTCCTATGGGGGTTGATGAAAAACTGTTTTTT.

This clonotype came up once. With a much larger clone just one base away, this may be a read error. The rearrangement links TRBV4-2 to TRBJ1-5; D is possibly TRBD1 (5 bases). The germline V gene has CDR1 LGHNA and CDR2 YNFKEQ. The CDR3 consists of 16 residues. The CDR3 DNA reads as TGTGCCAGAAGCCAAGATCCGGGACCCCTCAATCAGCCCCAGCATTTT. As protein: CARSQDPGPLNQPQHF.